Listed below are T cell receptor beta chains from one sample, sequenced in a study of CD8 T cells in ankylosing spondylitis. MiXCR was run by TCRdb on the 5' RACE reads, yielding one entry per CDR3 protein. The profile shows 350,000 or so distinct CDR3 sequences, 14% to 15% of them singletons. Input material: blood, either unsorted or a sorted T cell fraction (not recorded which). All receptors come from a male donor with ankylosing spondylitis or in good health (not recorded which). CDR3s include the opening cysteine and the closing phenylalanine or tryptophan. D genes are given only for firm matches. Size is omitted from some rows. Given values are once, few, many or a class for expanded clones.

V gene: TRBV11-3
D gene: .
clone size: .
J gene: TRBJ1-6
CDR3 DNA: TGTGCCAGCAGCTTAGTAGGACATAATTCACCCCTCCACTTT
CDR3 protein: CASSLVGHNSPLHF

V gene: TRBV7-8
D gene: .
clone size: many
J gene: TRBJ2-5
CDR3 DNA: TGTGCCAGCAGCTTAGCTCCAGGGGGGGTCCAAGAGACCCAGTACTTC
CDR3 protein: CASSLAPGGVQETQYF

V gene: TRBV27
D gene: TRBD2
clone size: .
J gene: TRBJ2-7
CDR3 DNA: TGTGCCAGCAGTTTCCGGGAGGGAGACGAGCAGTACTTC
CDR3 protein: CASSFREGDEQYF

V gene: TRBV10-2
D gene: .
clone size: .
J gene: TRBJ1-1
CDR3 DNA: TGCGCCAGCACTGAACAATCGGCAGGGCCAGCTTTCTTT
CDR3 protein: CASTEQSAGPAFF

V gene: TRBV19
D gene: TRBD1
clone size: few
J gene: TRBJ2-3
CDR3 DNA: TGTGCCAGTACCTCTACCGGGACAGGGTCAGATACGCAGTATTTT
CDR3 protein: CASTSTGTGSDTQYF

V gene: TRBV7-6
D gene: TRBD1
clone size: few
J gene: TRBJ2-3
CDR3 DNA: TGTGCCAGCGGCGGACCGGACAGGGATACGCAGTATTTT
CDR3 protein: CASGGPDRDTQYF

V gene: TRBV6-1
D gene: TRBD2
clone size: .
J gene: TRBJ2-3
CDR3 DNA: TGTGCCAGCCTGAGACTAGCATCAGATACGCAGTATTTT
CDR3 protein: CASLRLASDTQYF

V gene: TRBV3-1
D gene: .
clone size: .
J gene: TRBJ2-3
CDR3 DNA: TGTGCCAGCAATCTAGCAGGATCAACGCAGTATTTT
CDR3 protein: CASNLAGSTQYF

V gene: TRBV5-1
D gene: TRBD2
clone size: .
J gene: TRBJ2-3
CDR3 DNA: TGCGCCAGCAGCCAGGGACTAGCCCATAGCACAGATACGCAGTATTTT
CDR3 protein: CASSQGLAHSTDTQYF

V gene: TRBV12-5
D gene: .
clone size: .
J gene: TRBJ2-1
CDR3 DNA: TGTGCTAGTGGTTTGGTACGGTGGGGTTCGGATGAGCAGTTCTTC
CDR3 protein: CASGLVRWGSDEQFF

V gene: TRBV15
D gene: TRBD2
clone size: .
J gene: TRBJ2-2
CDR3 DNA: TGTGCCACCAGCAGAGATCCTACTAGCGGGCGGACCGGGGAGCTGTTTTTT
CDR3 protein: CATSRDPTSGRTGELFF

V gene: TRBV7-9
D gene: TRBD2
clone size: few
J gene: TRBJ2-7
CDR3 DNA: TGTGCCAGCAGCCCAGACGTAGCGGGAGGCGAGCAGTACTTC
CDR3 protein: CASSPDVAGGEQYF

V gene: TRBV12-3/TRBV12-4
D gene: TRBD1
clone size: .
J gene: TRBJ2-2
CDR3 DNA: TGTGCCAGCAGGCGGACAGGGTGGGGCACCGGGGAGCTGTTTTTT
CDR3 protein: CASRRTGWGTGELFF

V gene: TRBV25-1
D gene: TRBD2
clone size: .
J gene: TRBJ2-5
CDR3 DNA: TGTGCCAGCAGTGAGGGTAGCGGGGAAGAGACCCAGTACTTC
CDR3 protein: CASSEGSGEETQYF

V gene: TRBV4-1
D gene: TRBD2
clone size: few
J gene: TRBJ2-3
CDR3 DNA: TGCGCCAGCAGCCAAGATTTGGGAGGGCCGACAGATACGCAGTATTTT
CDR3 protein: CASSQDLGGPTDTQYF

V gene: TRBV2
D gene: .
clone size: .
J gene: TRBJ2-4
CDR3 DNA: TGTGCCAGCAGTGTTGGAGGTGGATACATTCAGTACTTC
CDR3 protein: CASSVGGGYIQYF

V gene: TRBV5-1
D gene: .
clone size: few
J gene: TRBJ1-1
CDR3 DNA: TGCGCCAGCAGGTTGTTACAGGACACTGAAGCTTTCTTT
CDR3 protein: CASRLLQDTEAFF

V gene: TRBV5-6
D gene: TRBD1
clone size: many
J gene: TRBJ1-2
CDR3 DNA: TGTGCCAGCAGCCGGGGACAGGCTAACTATGGCTACACCTTC
CDR3 protein: CASSRGQANYGYTF

V gene: TRBV4-1
D gene: .
clone size: few
J gene: TRBJ2-7
CDR3 DNA: TGCGCCAGCAGCCAAGAAGGGGGGGTCCAGAGCGAGCAGTACTTC
CDR3 protein: CASSQEGGVQSEQYF

V gene: TRBV10-3
D gene: .
clone size: .
J gene: TRBJ2-7
CDR3 DNA: TGTGCCATCAGTGAGTCAGCTGGAGACCTGGGGTTC
CDR3 protein: CAISESAGDLGF

V gene: TRBV3-1
D gene: .
clone size: .
J gene: TRBJ1-1
CDR3 DNA: TGTGCCAGCAGCCAAGAGATAACCCACGGGGGCACTGAAGCTTTCTTT
CDR3 protein: CASSQEITHGGTEAFF

V gene: TRBV29-1
D gene: TRBD2
clone size: few
J gene: TRBJ2-3
CDR3 DNA: TGCAGCGTCTCGACTAGCGGGGGAACAGATACGCAGTATTTT
CDR3 protein: CSVSTSGGTDTQYF

V gene: TRBV5-1
D gene: TRBD1
clone size: few
J gene: TRBJ2-7
CDR3 DNA: TGCGCCAGCTGGACAGGATACGGGGAGCAGTACTTC
CDR3 protein: CASWTGYGEQYF

V gene: TRBV2
D gene: .
clone size: .
J gene: TRBJ1-5
CDR3 DNA: TGTGCCTGCAGTTTATCGGGACGGCCTCTCCTTGGGAATCAGCCCCAGCATTTT
CDR3 protein: CACSLSGRPLLGNQPQHF

V gene: TRBV6-1
D gene: .
clone size: few
J gene: TRBJ2-3
CDR3 DNA: TGTGCCAGCAGTGAAGCGTGGCTAGCAAGCGCAGATACGCAGTATTTT
CDR3 protein: CASSEAWLASADTQYF

V gene: TRBV12-3/TRBV12-4
D gene: .
clone size: many
J gene: TRBJ2-2
CDR3 DNA: TGTGCCAGCAGTTTGAATCGGAACACCGGGGAGCTGTTTTTT
CDR3 protein: CASSLNRNTGELFF

V gene: TRBV12-3/TRBV12-4
D gene: .
clone size: few
J gene: TRBJ2-7
CDR3 DNA: TGTGCCAGCAGTTTAAGCTACACCAACTCCTACGAGCAGTACTTC
CDR3 protein: CASSLSYTNSYEQYF

V gene: TRBV20-1
D gene: .
clone size: few
J gene: TRBJ1-1
CDR3 DNA: TGCAGTGCGGGGGGTACCGCTGAAGCTTTCTTT
CDR3 protein: CSAGGTAEAFF

V gene: TRBV3-1
D gene: .
clone size: .
J gene: TRBJ2-7
CDR3 DNA: TGTGCCAGCAGCCTGGCCGGGGCGAGCGAGCAGTACTTC
CDR3 protein: CASSLAGASEQYF

V gene: TRBV5-6
D gene: .
clone size: many
J gene: TRBJ2-7
CDR3 DNA: TGTGCCAGCAGCTTGTCTTGGGACCCCTACGAGCAGTACTTC
CDR3 protein: CASSLSWDPYEQYF

V gene: TRBV7-8
D gene: TRBD1
clone size: .
J gene: TRBJ2-2
CDR3 DNA: TGTGCCAGCAGCTACGCGGGGCAGGGGGCGGGTTACACCGGGGAGCTGTTTTTT
CDR3 protein: CASSYAGQGAGYTGELFF

V gene: TRBV9
D gene: .
clone size: .
J gene: TRBJ2-7
CDR3 DNA: TGTGCCAGCAGCGTAAGTTCCTCCCCGGCGGGAGAGCAGTACTTC
CDR3 protein: CASSVSSSPAGEQYF

V gene: TRBV12-3/TRBV12-4
D gene: .
clone size: few
J gene: TRBJ2-3
CDR3 DNA: TGTGCCAGCAGCCCTACACTGAATACGCAGTATTTT
CDR3 protein: CASSPTLNTQYF

V gene: TRBV5-6
D gene: TRBD1
clone size: .
J gene: TRBJ1-2
CDR3 DNA: TGTGCCAGCAGCGTTCCGGGACAGGGGAACTATGGCTACACCTTC
CDR3 protein: CASSVPGQGNYGYTF

V gene: TRBV12-5
D gene: .
clone size: few
J gene: TRBJ1-4
CDR3 DNA: TGTGCTAGTGGTTACAGCGAAAAACTGTTTTTT
CDR3 protein: CASGYSEKLFF

V gene: TRBV18
D gene: TRBD2
clone size: few
J gene: TRBJ2-1
CDR3 DNA: TGTGCCAGCTCAGAACGCCGGGACTACCCACCCAATGAGCAGTTCTTC
CDR3 protein: CASSERRDYPPNEQFF

V gene: TRBV6-5
D gene: TRBD1
clone size: .
J gene: TRBJ1-2
CDR3 DNA: TGTGCCAGCAGTTACTCGATGAACCTAGGGGGCAATGGCTACACCTTC
CDR3 protein: CASSYSMNLGGNGYTF

V gene: TRBV29-1
D gene: TRBD1
clone size: few
J gene: TRBJ2-3
CDR3 DNA: TGCAGCGCTGTGACAGGGGGCACAGATACGCAGTATTTT
CDR3 protein: CSAVTGGTDTQYF

V gene: TRBV5-1
D gene: .
clone size: .
J gene: TRBJ2-3
CDR3 DNA: TGCGCCAGCAGCCCCGAGGGGGGGCCCTCAGATACGCAGTATTTT
CDR3 protein: CASSPEGGPSDTQYF

V gene: TRBV12-3/TRBV12-4
D gene: .
clone size: .
J gene: TRBJ2-1
CDR3 DNA: TGTGCCAGCAGTGGGGCAGGTCTCCCCCGAATCCAGTTCTTC
CDR3 protein: CASSGAGLPRIQFF

V gene: TRBV18
D gene: .
clone size: few
J gene: TRBJ1-1
CDR3 DNA: TGTGCCAGCTCAACCCTGACAAATTTGAACACTGAAGCTTTCTTT
CDR3 protein: CASSTLTNLNTEAFF

V gene: TRBV6-2/TRBV6-3
D gene: TRBD1
clone size: few
J gene: TRBJ1-1
CDR3 DNA: TGTGCCAGCAGAAGCAGGGGGCGCGTGTTTGAAGCTTTCTTT
CDR3 protein: CASRSRGRVFEAFF